This TCR beta chain was retrieved from a study of regulatory T cells in long-lasting Graves disease. Comment on this clonotype: Relative to the germline gene, one junction end is altered; a read error may explain this.

Germline loops: CDR1 MNHEY, CDR2 SVGEGT. The CDR3 is 14 amino acids. Through Arm-PCR of CDR3 regions and iRepertoire HTBI primers, TCR beta libraries were built. TCRdb itself ran the multiplex PCR reads through MiXCR, one entry per CDR3 protein. The sample yields roughly 420,000 distinct CDR3 sequences, approximately 16% seen once. Indicated time point: newly diagnosed GD, antithyroid drugs for less than 3 months. There was RNA extracted from PBMCs, and the TCR library was made from it. The sample also formed part of further work on T cells in Graves' hyperthyroidism and ophthalmopathy.

The clonotype originates from a woman in her late teens or twenties with Graves disease. Specimen: peripheral blood mononuclear cells (PBMCs), collected at new diagnosis, from a patient treated with antithyroid drugs. This chain uses TRBV6-2 or TRBV6-3 with TRBJ1-5, with D unclear. The chain's CDR3 is CAGSLPGGNQPQHF. DNA of the CDR3: TGTGCCGGCAGCCTCCCGGGAGGCAATCAGCCCCAGCATTTT.